This T cell receptor beta chain appears in the sequencing data of a study of cytomegalovirus exposure and HLA in healthy donors. Primers: 60 Vbeta forward and 13 Jbeta reverse. Produced via immunoSEQ multiplex PCR; TCRdb's table is partial and in-frame only. The sample comprises 90,000 to 120,000 clones, roughly 80% of which are singletons, and about 2.3% rests with the top ten. This clone was recorded once. Germline V gene lookup returns CDR1 MGHRA and CDR2 YSYEKL. Deletions cut 4 bases from V and 2 bases from J, with 11 bases between. The length of the CDR3 is 15 residues. The receptor's source is a man aged 25 to 45 in good health and CMV-seronegative. The chain uses TRBV4-1 and TRBJ2-2, with D unresolved. The sequenced material came from PBMCs. CDR3 sequence: CASSLGSANTGELFF. The CDR3 DNA reads as TGCGCCAGCAGCCTCGGGTCCGCTAACACCGGGGAGCTGTTTTTT.